The 8 T cell receptor beta chains given below trace back to one sample, sequenced in a study of blood T cell repertoires in COVID-19. Clones were sequenced by immunoSEQ multiplex PCR, and TCRdb holds only the in-frame ones, with some missing. Seen here are around 32,000 clones, 90% observed once, and the top ten hold roughly 0.99%. Sequenced sample: peripheral blood. These receptor sequences come from a man aged 65 to 79 with active or convalescent COVID-19.

V usage is TRBV12-3 or TRBV12-4 and J usage is TRBJ1-1, with D tentatively TRBD1 (5 bases). V was trimmed by 3 bases and J by 5 bases, leaving 10 bases between them. The length of the CDR3 is 13 residues. CDR3: CASSFQGWTEAFF. DNA for the CDR3: TGTGCCAGCAGTTTCCAGGGTTGGACTGAAGCTTTCTTT.

The chain uses TRBV6-5 and TRBJ1-1; 8 nucleotides agree with TRBD1. Per the germline V gene, CDR1 is MNHEY and CDR2 is SVGAGI. V lost 8 bases to trimming and J lost 6 bases; unmatched junction nucleotides: 11. CDR3 size: 14 residues. The CDR3 reads CASHSTDRVAEAFF. CDR3 DNA: TGTGCCAGCCACTCTACGGACAGGGTGGCTGAAGCTTTCTTT.

This chain joins TRBV5-8 and TRBJ1-6; 8 positions match TRBD1. Germline loops: CDR1 SGHTS, CDR2 YDEGEE. The length of the CDR3 is 14 residues. The trim removed 4 bases at V and 6 bases at J, leaving 3 bases unmatched. The CDR3, as DNA: TGTGCCAGCAGCAATGACAGGGGTAATTCACCCCTCCACTTT. Protein sequence: CASSNDRGNSPLHF.

The rearrangement links TRBV7-9 to TRBJ1-5, with D perhaps matching TRBD1 (6 bases). This CDR3 is 17 amino acids long. Between the trimmed V and J ends, which lost 3 bases and 6 bases, there was a span of 21 bases. The germline CDR1 and CDR2 sequences are SEHNR and FQNEAQ (reference sequence). DNA for the CDR3: TGTGCCAGCAGCTTCGGATATGTATCAGGGGTTGGTCAGCCCCAGCATTTT. It codes for CASSFGYVSGVGQPQHF.

This chain uses TRBV28 with TRBJ2-7, with TRBD1 matching over 7 bases. V was clipped by 2 bases and J by 4 bases; unmatched bases: 8. The CDR3 length is 15 residues. CDR1 is MDHEN, CDR2 SYDVKM, per germline. CDR3 in amino acids: CASSLGGQLGYEQYF. CDR3 in DNA: TGTGCCAGCAGTTTAGGGGGACAGCTGGGGTACGAGCAGTACTTC.

The rearrangement links TRBV14 to TRBJ1-2; no clear D gene. CDR1 is SGHDN and CDR2 is FVKESK in the germline V gene. This CDR3 spans 13 amino acids. Trimming took off 4 bases at V and 2 bases at J, with 8 bases between the two ends. CDR3 nucleotide sequence: TGTGCCAGCAGCCCCACTCTGAACTATGGCTACACCTTC. This codes for CASSPTLNYGYTF.

The V gene is TRBV20-1, the J gene TRBJ1-1; D gene uncertain. The CDR3 has 11 residues. Germline CDR1 reads DFQATT; CDR2 reads SNEGSKA (reference sequence). V was pared by 3 bases and J by 1 base, with 3 bases between. The CDR3 reads CSASQNTEAFF. In DNA, the CDR3 is TGCAGTGCTAGTCAGAACACTGAAGCTTTCTTT.

The rearrangement uses TRBV2 and TRBJ1-1, with TRBD1 matching 8 bases. Germline V lookup: CDR1 SNHLY, CDR2 FYNNEI. Trimming at V came to 5 bases and at J to 6 bases, leaving 8 bases not matched to a gene. This CDR3 region has 14 residues. The CDR3 DNA is TGTGCCAGCAGTCCAGGGGGCCGGTGGTCTGAAGCTTTCTTT. This codes for CASSPGGRWSEAFF.